This T cell receptor (beta chain) was obtained from a study of molecular identifiers for immune sequencing clone quantification. Overall study findings and caveats: Whereas naive cells kept under 1% of molecules in clones above 20 RNA copies, such clones held over 97% in effectors.

Sorted cells numbering roughly 19,000 to 1,100,000, with 10%, 30% or 50% RNA, yielded the naive CD8 libraries. For naive CD8 T cells, sorting used the CD8+CD4-CCR7+CD45RA+ phenotype. A remark on this clonotype: Its target is not known.

For bulk TCR libraries, previously described methods and listed TCR primers were used. MiXCR, run by TCRdb on the PCR reads, gives a single entry per CDR3 protein. The sample has about half a million distinct CDR3 sequences, under 30% seen once. CDR3 length equals 14 residues. V lost 3 bases, J lost 6 bases, and 4 bases stayed unmatched. Sequenced input: naive CD8+ T cells from blood, with Jurkat cell RNA spiked in. Subset given: FACS-sorted CD8+CD4-CCR7+CD45RA+ naive T cells. The chain couples TRBV12-3 or TRBV12-4 to TRBJ2-2, with 7 nucleotides matching TRBD1. The TCR originated in a human donor in good health. Some libraries in this study had Jurkat cell RNA spiked in. This chain's CDR3 is CASSFSQGAGELFF. The CDR3 nucleotides read TGTGCCAGCAGTTTTTCTCAGGGGGCCGGGGAGCTGTTTTTT.